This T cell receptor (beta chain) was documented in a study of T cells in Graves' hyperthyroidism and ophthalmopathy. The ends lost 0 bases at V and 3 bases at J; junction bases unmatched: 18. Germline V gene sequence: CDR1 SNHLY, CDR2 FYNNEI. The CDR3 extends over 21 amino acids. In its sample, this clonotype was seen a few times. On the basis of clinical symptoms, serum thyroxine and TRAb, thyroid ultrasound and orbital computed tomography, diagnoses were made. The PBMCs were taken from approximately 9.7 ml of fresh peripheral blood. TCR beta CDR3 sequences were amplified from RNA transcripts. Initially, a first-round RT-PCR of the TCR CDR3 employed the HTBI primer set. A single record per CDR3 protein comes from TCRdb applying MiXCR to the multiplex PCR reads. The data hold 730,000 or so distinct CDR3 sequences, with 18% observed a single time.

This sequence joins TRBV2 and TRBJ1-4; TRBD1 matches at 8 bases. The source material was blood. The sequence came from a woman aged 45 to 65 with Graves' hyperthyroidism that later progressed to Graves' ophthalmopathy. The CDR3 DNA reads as TGTGCCAGCAGTGAAGCGTCAACCGTAGACAGGGGTCGTACGCCTAATGAAAAACTGTTTTTT. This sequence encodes CASSEASTVDRGRTPNEKLFF.